This T cell receptor (beta chain) came from a study of T cells in Graves' hyperthyroidism and ophthalmopathy. This clonotype was seen a few times. The CDR3 length is 14 residues. The germline V gene has CDR1 DFQATT and CDR2 SNEGSKA (reference sequence). V trimming: 5 bases; J trimming: 7 bases; junction bases outside the gene matches: 8. TCR beta CDR3 regions were amplified from RNA. A set of HTBI primers served as the primers for a first-round RT-PCR of the TCR CDR3. Via MiXCR, TCRdb re-called the multiplex PCR reads, giving one row per CDR3 protein. The table has hundreds of thousands of distinct CDR3 sequences, approximately 15% seen once.

This TCR derives from a woman between 25 and 40 years old with Graves' hyperthyroidism. Sequencing was done on a sample of blood. The rearrangement uses TRBV20-1 and TRBJ2-4; 10 bases line up with TRBD2. This chain's CDR3 is CSARRAGGPNIQYF. The CDR3 region has the DNA TGCAGTGCTCGGAGAGCGGGAGGGCCCAACATTCAGTACTTC.